The 17 T cell receptor beta chains below come from one sample, sequenced in a study of OX40 agonist ivuxolimab in advanced cancers. Assay: immunoSEQ multiplex PCR; the TCRdb copy retains only in-frame clones and omits some. This table holds some 34,000 clones, 85% to 90% found once. The material was CD4+ or CD8+ T cells sorted from blood, obtained in a trial of the OX40 agonist ivuxolimab. The origin of the receptors is an adult with an advanced solid tumor such as melanoma, head and neck, liver or kidney cancer.

This clone turned up a few times. This CDR3 is also generated by other DNA sequences in the sample. The chain is built from TRBV5-1 and TRBJ2-7; 10 positions match TRBD1. Germline CDR1 is SGHRS and CDR2 is YFSETQ. The CDR3 runs to 14 residues. V was pared by 4 bases and J by 2 bases, with 3 bases of the junction left unmatched. The CDR3 is CASSPGQGAYEQYF. Here the CDR3 DNA reads TGCGCCAGCAGCCCAGGACAGGGGGCCTACGAGCAGTACTTC.

The chain carries TRBV4-1 and TRBJ2-1, with D tentatively TRBD2 (6 bases). Trimming stripped 8 bases from V and 4 bases from J, with 12 bases between. Germline CDR1 MGHRA, CDR2 YSYEKL. The CDR3 has 13 residues. The DNA for the CDR3 is TGCGCCAGCGGCGGGGACTTTTACAATGAGCAGTTCTTC. This encodes CASGGDFYNEQFF.

The chain joins TRBV9 to TRBJ2-5, with D perhaps matching TRBD1 or TRBD2 (6 bases each). The V end was cut by 2 bases, the J end by 2 bases, with 13 bases between. Germline V gene lookup returns CDR1 SGDLS and CDR2 YYNGEE. The CDR3 is 15 amino acids. The CDR3 spells CASSVSGGGQETQYF. DNA for the CDR3: TGTGCCAGCAGCGTGTCAGGAGGGGGACAAGAGACCCAGTACTTC.

This chain uses TRBV28 with TRBJ1-4, with D unclear. Germline V gives CDR1 MDHEN, CDR2 SYDVKM. Trimming took 2 bases from V and 5 from J, leaving 12 bases between them. The CDR3 runs 15 residues. CDR3 in amino acids: CASSLLGYSNEKLFF. The CDR3 region has the DNA TGTGCCAGCAGTTTACTTGGGTACTCAAATGAAAAACTGTTTTTT.

The J gene is TRBJ2-7, the V gene TRBV27, with TRBD2 matching 8 bases. Germline assignment: CDR1 MNHEY and CDR2 SMNVEV (reference sequence). V was pared by 4 bases and J by 2 bases, with 4 bases of the junction left unmatched. CDR3 size: 14 residues. CDR3: CASSYYSGTYEQYF. Written as DNA, the CDR3 is TGTGCCAGCAGTTACTATAGCGGGACCTACGAGCAGTACTTC.

The chain recombines TRBV7-8 with TRBJ1-1; D uncertain. This CDR3 has 12 amino acids. V gave up 4 bases and J gave up 6 bases, with 9 bases separating them. Germline V gives CDR1 SGHVS, CDR2 FQNEAQ. This CDR3 is CASSSVPPEAFF. CDR3 bases: TGTGCCAGCAGCTCCGTTCCCCCTGAAGCTTTCTTT.

The rearrangement uses TRBV4-3 and TRBJ1-2; D uncertain. Between the trimmed V and J ends, which lost 2 bases and 5 bases, there was a span of 9 bases. The CDR3 has 13 residues. The germline gives CDR1 LGHNA, CDR2 YSLEER. CDR3 DNA: TGCGCCAGCAGCCAATACAACACTTATGGCTACACCTTC. Translation: CASSQYNTYGYTF.

The chain is built from TRBV5-1 and TRBJ2-2; 12 nucleotides line up with TRBD2. J lost 7 bases, V lost 4 bases, and 8 bases had no gene match. The CDR3 totals 16 residues. CDR1 is SGHRS, CDR2 YFSETQ, per germline. The CDR3 sequence: CASSPGTSGWIGELFF. The CDR3, as DNA: TGCGCCAGCAGCCCTGGGACTAGCGGGTGGATCGGGGAGCTGTTTTTT.

The chain links TRBV5-6 to TRBJ2-7; the match to TRBD1 covers 8 bases. Germline V gene data show CDR1 as SGHDT and CDR2 as YYEEEE. This CDR3 contains 13 residues. J was trimmed by 3 bases and V by 5 bases; bases with no gene match: 4. CDR3 bases: TGTGCCAGCAGTCTGACAGGGGTCTACGAGCAGTACTTC. This gives the protein CASSLTGVYEQYF.

This chain links TRBV5-1 with TRBJ2-5; D is uncertain. Near its end, the DNA agrees better with TRBJ2-7, so the J call may be wrong. Germline V gene sequence: CDR1 SGHRS, CDR2 YFSETQ. The CDR3 totals 15 residues. The DNA for the CDR3 is TGCGCCAGCACCCCAACCCGCGCAGGCATCGACGAGCAGTACTTC. Its translation: CASTPTRAGIDEQYF.

On this clone: This sample also contains other DNA sequences that code for the same CDR3. The chain couples TRBV6-5 to TRBJ2-1; D ambiguous. V lost 7 bases, J lost 2 bases, and 9 bases lay in between. The CDR3 contains 13 residues. Looked up from germline, CDR1 is MNHEY and CDR2 is SVGAGI. This CDR3 reads CASTPSAYNEQFF. The CDR3 nucleotides are TGTGCCAGCACCCCCTCCGCCTACAATGAGCAGTTCTTC.

The genes are TRBV29-1 and TRBJ2-7, with unresolved D. The CDR3 covers 11 residues. Trimming shortened V by 6 bases and J by 3 bases, and 9 bases separated the two germline ends. CDR1 and CDR2 (germline): SQVTM, ANQGSEA. This CDR3 reads CSVGLNYEQYF. The CDR3 DNA is TGCAGCGTCGGCCTAAACTACGAGCAGTACTTC.

The chain employs TRBV27 and TRBJ1-2; possibly TRBD1 for D (5 bases). CDR1 is MNHEY, CDR2 SMNVEV, per germline (reference sequence). The CDR3 runs 14 residues. Trimming removed 0 bases at V and 4 bases at J, with 9 bases between. CDR3 sequence reads: CASSLSPGFYGYTF. CDR3 nucleotide sequence: TGTGCCAGCAGTTTATCTCCAGGGTTCTATGGCTACACCTTC.

This rearrangement joins TRBV5-8 to TRBJ2-7; D is uncertain. CDR1 is SGHTS, CDR2 YDEGEE, per germline. This CDR3 comprises 15 residues. V lost 2 bases and J lost 7, with 19 bases in between. CDR3 DNA sequence: TGTGCCAGCAGCTTTAACGAGGACCAACTCCTGGAGCAGTACTTC. It translates to CASSFNEDQLLEQYF.

This chain links TRBV7-8 with TRBJ2-5, with TRBD1 as a possible D gene (6 bases). The germline V gene encodes CDR1 SGHVS and CDR2 FQNEAQ. The CDR3 is 13 amino acids. With 7 bases removed from V and 5 bases from J, the gap between germline ends came to 14 bases. CDR3 bases: TGTGCCAGCAATTCAGGGGCGCTTGAGACCCAGTACTTC. It yields the protein CASNSGALETQYF.

The gene calls are TRBV4-3 and TRBJ2-3; D not resolved. V lost 1 base and J lost 6, with 11 bases in between. The germline V gene encodes CDR1 LGHNA and CDR2 YSLEER. This CDR3 contains 14 residues. CDR3 loop: CASSQAFMVDTQYF. CDR3 nucleotide sequence: TGCGCCAGCAGCCAAGCCTTTATGGTCGATACGCAGTATTTT.

This sequence joins TRBV7-9 and TRBJ1-4; weak D call: TRBD1 (5 bases). The V end lost 5 bases, the J end lost 7 bases, and 17 bases lay between the germline ends. Per the germline V gene, CDR1 is SEHNR and CDR2 is FQNEAQ (reference sequence). This CDR3 spans 15 amino acids. CDR3 bases: TGTGCCAGCAGCCCCGGGGCAGAGAATGGTGAAAAACTGTTTTTT. Translating gives CASSPGAENGEKLFF.